The 25 T cell receptor beta chains below were found in one sample sequenced in a study of control samples from healthy donors and cancer patients. The repertoire was sequenced with immunoSEQ multiplex PCR; TCRdb's copy has only in-frame clones and lacks some. The table shows 150,000 to 200,000 clones, with 90% occurring only once. The sequencing input was blood. Source of these receptors: a woman in her forties or fifties in good health.

J is TRBJ2-5 and V is TRBV2, with TRBD2 matching 11 bases. Trimming at V came to 6 bases and at J to 3 bases, leaving 9 bases not matched to a gene. The germline CDR1 and CDR2 sequences are SNHLY and FYNNEI. The CDR3 sequence is 16 residues long. CDR3: CASRTTSGRGKETQYF. The CDR3 DNA reads as TGTGCCAGCAGGACCACTAGCGGGAGAGGGAAAGAGACCCAGTACTTC.

Comment on this clone: Germline and junction disagree at one end, which may indicate a read error. The chain is built from TRBV7-9 and TRBJ1-1; unclear D gene. The CDR3 consists of 12 residues. Germline V lookup: CDR1 SEHNR, CDR2 FQNEAQ (reference sequence). CDR3 nucleotides: TGTGCCAGCAGCCCCCCGGGATTGGGTATGATCTTT. It translates to CASSPPGLGMIF.

The rearrangement uses TRBV29-1 and TRBJ1-2; 8 bases fit TRBD1. Losses at the gene ends were 5 bases for V and 3 bases for J; bases not matched to a gene: 14. The CDR3 loop spans 16 amino acids. The germline V gene encodes CDR1 SQVTM and CDR2 ANQGSEA. CDR3 DNA sequence: TGCAGCGTTTTTTTCCGAACCAGGGGGCCTGACTATGGCTACACCTTC. Protein product: CSVFFRTRGPDYGYTF.

The table lists this clone with a count of one. This chain links TRBV25-1 with TRBJ1-6; D is uncertain. The ends were cut back, 3 bases at V and 13 bases at J, with 13 bases in the middle. The germline V gene has CDR1 MGHDK and CDR2 SYGVNS. The CDR3 consists of 13 residues. CDR3: CASSDLSRRPLHF. CDR3 bases: TGTGCCAGCAGTGACCTGTCGAGGAGGCCCCTCCACTTT.

This chain connects TRBV12-3 or TRBV12-4 to TRBJ2-3; D is unclear. The V and J ends lost 5 bases and 1 base respectively, with 4 bases between them. The CDR3 covers 12 residues. CDR3 nucleotides: TGTGCCAGCAGTCCTGGCACAGATACGCAGTATTTT. It yields the protein CASSPGTDTQYF.

Here the CDR3 DNA reads TGTGCCAGCAGCTTAGGGTCAGGGTATGGCTACACCTTC. Translated, it gives CASSLGSGYGYTF. The J gene is TRBJ1-2, the V gene TRBV7-9; TRBD1 is a possible D gene (5 bases). V gave up 1 base and J gave up 5 bases, with 8 bases separating them. Germline assignment: CDR1 SEHNR and CDR2 FQNEAQ (reference sequence). This CDR3 comprises 13 residues.

This clone was found many times. The J gene is TRBJ2-5, the V gene TRBV3-1 (or the pseudogene TRBV3-2); 7 bases agree with TRBD1. The ends lost 4 bases at V and 4 bases at J; junction bases unmatched: 12. The CDR3 sequence is 16 residues long. The V gene's germline CDR1 is LGHDT and CDR2 YNNKEL (reference sequence). The CDR3 DNA reads TGTGCCAGCAGCCTCAGGGGCAGGGGGAAATCAGAGACCCAGTACTTC. Translating it yields CASSLRGRGKSETQYF.

This clone was recorded only once. The chain links TRBV7-9 to TRBJ2-5; 7 bases are shared with TRBD2. Trimming cost V 3 bases and J 5 bases; bases outside gene matches: 9. The germline CDR1 and CDR2 sequences are SEHNR and FQNEAQ (reference sequence). This CDR3 has 15 residues. The CDR3 coding sequence is TGTGCCAGCAGCTTGGATGGCGGGAGCCGGGAGACCCAGTACTTC. As protein: CASSLDGGSRETQYF.

The V call is TRBV9, the J call TRBJ2-1; TRBD2 agrees at 9 bases. Germline loops: CDR1 SGDLS, CDR2 YYNGEE. V was clipped by 1 base and J by 0 bases; unmatched bases: 2. This CDR3 comprises 16 residues. The CDR3 region is CASSVLAGNSYNEQFF. CDR3 DNA: TGTGCCAGCAGCGTACTAGCGGGAAACTCCTACAATGAGCAGTTCTTC. The full variable domain, in which reference TRBV9 and TRBJ2-1 provide the parts outside the CDR3, is DSGVTQTPKHLITATGQRVTLRCSPRSGDLSVYWYQQSLDQGLQFLIQYYNGEERAKGNILERFSAQQFPDLHSELNLSSLELGDSALYFCASSVLAGNSYNEQFFGPGTRLTVL.

The rearrangement joins TRBV7-9 to TRBJ2-1; D might be TRBD1 or TRBD2, each matching 6 bases. The V end was cut by 5 bases, the J end by 5 bases, with 22 bases between. The CDR3 loop spans 17 amino acids. The V gene's germline CDR1 is SEHNR and CDR2 FQNEAQ (reference sequence). DNA for the CDR3: TGTGCCAGCAGCCCTCAACCCCTAGCGCGACAGGACAATGAGCAGTTCTTC. Translated: CASSPQPLARQDNEQFF. The variable domain in full, completed from reference TRBV7-9 and TRBJ2-1, reads DTGVSQNPRHKITKRGQNVTFRCDPISEHNRLYWYRQTLGQGPEFLTYFQNEAQLEKSRLLSDRFSAERPKGSFSTLEIQRTEQGDSAMYLCASSPQPLARQDNEQFFGPGTRLTVL.

The rearrangement uses TRBV28 and TRBJ1-5, with D possibly TRBD1 on 6 matching bases. Trimming took 4 bases from V and 2 from J, leaving 15 bases between them. CDR1 and CDR2 (germline): MDHEN, SYDVKM. CDR3 length equals 16 residues. CDR3 bases: TGTGCCAGCAGTTACTACAGGGCGGGCGGCAATCAGCCCCAGCATTTT. The encoded protein is CASSYYRAGGNQPQHF.

V and J are TRBV29-1 and TRBJ2-5; a weak D match, TRBD1 (6 bases). V was cut by 0 bases and J by 4 bases, with 12 bases left in between. The CDR3 length is 14 residues. Germline V lookup: CDR1 SQVTM, CDR2 ANQGSEA. The CDR3 DNA reads TGCAGCGTTGAAGAGCGTTGGGGGCCAGAGACCCAGTACTTC. This encodes CSVEERWGPETQYF.

V gene TRBV6-5 combines with J gene TRBJ1-4; weak D call: TRBD1 (6 bases). The CDR3 sequence is 13 residues long. V lost 0 bases and J lost 10, with 9 bases in between. Germline V gene data show CDR1 as MNHEY and CDR2 as SVGAGI. CDR3 loop: CASSYSLGGKLFF. CDR3 bases: TGTGCCAGCAGTTACTCCCTAGGGGGAAAACTGTTTTTT.

The chain recombines TRBV9 with TRBJ1-3; 7 nucleotides line up with TRBD1. CDR1 is SGDLS, CDR2 YYNGEE, per germline. CDR3 length: 17 residues. The trim removed 3 bases at V and 0 bases at J, leaving 9 bases unmatched. The CDR3 sequence: CASSARPGQPSGNTIYF. CDR3 coding DNA: TGTGCCAGCAGCGCCCGGCCGGGACAGCCCTCTGGAAACACCATATATTTT.

The genes are TRBV28 and TRBJ2-7; 9 bases agree with TRBD1. Losses at the gene ends were 3 bases for V and 4 bases for J; bases not matched to a gene: 7. Per the germline V gene, CDR1 is MDHEN and CDR2 is SYDVKM. The CDR3 extends over 15 amino acids. The CDR3 loop reads CASSLGTGGFYEQYF. CDR3 nucleotides: TGTGCCAGCAGTTTGGGAACAGGGGGCTTTTACGAGCAGTACTTC.

The chain has TRBV18 and TRBJ1-3; no clear D gene. Germline V gene sequence: CDR1 KGHSH, CDR2 LQKENI. The germline V and J ends were trimmed by 5 bases and 4 bases, with 12 bases remaining between them. The CDR3 length is 14 residues. CDR3 sequence reads: CASSAQHAGNTIYF. CDR3 coding DNA: TGTGCCAGCTCAGCTCAACACGCCGGAAACACCATATATTTT.

V gene TRBV5-6 combines with J gene TRBJ2-3; 8 nucleotides match TRBD1. Germline V CDR1 and CDR2: SGHDT, YYEEEE. There are 16 residues in the CDR3. Losses at the gene ends were 3 bases for V and 2 bases for J; bases not matched to a gene: 8. The DNA of the CDR3 is TGTGCCAGCAGCTCACTAGGGACAGGTGCCACAGATACGCAGTATTTT. It codes for CASSSLGTGATDTQYF.

V is TRBV4-3 and J is TRBJ2-3; weak D call: TRBD2 (7 bases). The CDR3 consists of 16 residues. Germline CDR1 is LGHNA and CDR2 is YSLEER. Trimming removed 0 bases from V and 4 bases from J, with 14 bases in between. CDR3 region: CASSQDRRGGPDTQYF. As DNA, the CDR3 is TGCGCCAGCAGCCAAGACAGAAGGGGGGGCCCAGATACGCAGTATTTT.

As for this clone: A junction boundary mismatches the germline segment, possibly from a read error. The sample holds other DNA sequences that translate to the same CDR3. The chain recombines TRBV5-8 with TRBJ1-4, with D perhaps TRBD1 (5 bases). The CDR3 has 16 residues. Germline loops: CDR1 SGHTS, CDR2 YDEGEE. The CDR3 DNA reads TGCGCCAGCAGCTTGCTCCGGGGGACGGCAGATGAAAAACTGTTTTTT. This translates into CASSLLRGTADEKLFF.

This sequence joins TRBV27 and TRBJ1-5, with D uncertain. Per the germline V gene, CDR1 is MNHEY and CDR2 is SMNVEV (reference sequence). The ends were cut back, 8 bases at V and 3 bases at J, with 5 bases in the middle. The CDR3 extends over 11 amino acids. CDR3 amino acids: CASGFNQPQHF. The CDR3 coding sequence is TGTGCCAGCGGATTCAATCAGCCCCAGCATTTT.

This chain uses TRBV19 with TRBJ1-4; D is unclear. CDR1 and CDR2 from the germline V gene are LNHDA and SQIVND (reference sequence). The germline V and J ends were trimmed by 4 bases and 5 bases, with 11 bases remaining between them. CDR3 length: 14 amino acids. The CDR3 loop reads CASSTRDLNEKLFF. DNA for the CDR3: TGTGCCAGTAGTACCCGGGATCTGAATGAAAAACTGTTTTTT.

A remark on this clone: This sample includes further DNA sequences coding for the same CDR3. The chain employs TRBV30 and TRBJ1-5; TRBD1 agrees at 9 bases. The CDR3 totals 15 residues. Germline loops: CDR1 GTSNPN, CDR2 SVGIG (reference sequence). V lost 0 bases to trimming and J lost 7 bases; unmatched junction nucleotides: 7. CDR3 sequence reads: CAWSVGLQGAQPQHF. The CDR3 DNA reads TGTGCCTGGAGTGTCGGGTTACAGGGGGCACAGCCCCAGCATTTT.

The rearrangement links TRBV7-9 to TRBJ1-1; a weak D match, TRBD1 (5 bases). Per germline, CDR1 SEHNR and CDR2 FQNEAQ (reference sequence). The CDR3 is 14 residues long. Trimming pared 2 bases from V and 4 bases from J, leaving 11 bases between. The CDR3 DNA reads TGTGCCAGCAGCTTACAGGGAACAGTCACTGAAGCTTTCTTT. Its translation is CASSLQGTVTEAFF.

The chain is built from TRBV6-5 and TRBJ1-2; 11 bases line up with TRBD1. The length of the CDR3 is 13 residues. From germline, CDR1 is MNHEY and CDR2 SVGAGI. Losses at the gene ends were 6 bases for V and 8 bases for J; bases not matched to a gene: 5. The CDR3 DNA is TGTGCCAGCAGAGGACAGGGGGCGGTGGGCTACACCTTC. Amino acids: CASRGQGAVGYTF.

V gene TRBV4-2 combines with J gene TRBJ1-2; D gene ambiguous. The CDR3 covers 12 residues. Germline V CDR1 and CDR2: LGHNA, YNFKEQ. The V gene lost 2 bases and the J gene lost 6 bases, with 7 bases spanning the gap. The CDR3 DNA reads as TGTGCCAGCAGCCAAAAACGGGATGGCTACACCTTC. Translated, it gives CASSQKRDGYTF.